These T cell receptor beta chains were read from a single sample in a study of identical twins. TCRdb recomputed calls from the 5' RACE reads with MiXCR, one row per CDR3 protein. The table lists approximately 590,000 distinct CDR3 sequences, roughly 9.9% of them singletons. The same data also contributed to another study, on yellow fever vaccine responses in identical twins.

Sequencing input: PBMCs. All receptors come from a woman aged 18 to 35 in good health. Both conserved end residues are part of each CDR3. A D gene is named only where the DNA matches it firmly. Size is stated for part of the rows, as once, few or many counts, or as a class when the clone is expanded.

d_gene	v_gene	j_gene	abundance	CDR3nt	CDR3aa
TRBD1	TRBV27	TRBJ1-2	NA	TGTGCCAGCAGTCCGACCTCAGGACAGGGGAAGGACTATGGCTACACCTTC	CASSPTSGQGKDYGYTF
NA	TRBV7-9	TRBJ1-1	few	TGTGCCAGCCACTTGGGCGGGGGTAAAGCTTTCTTT	CASHLGGGKAFF
NA	TRBV6-2/TRBV6-3	TRBJ2-3	few	TGTGCCAGCAGCACCTTTAGCACAGATACGCAGTATTTT	CASSTFSTDTQYF
NA	TRBV6-5	TRBJ2-2	NA	TGTGCCAGCAGTTACTCGAATCTTGCCGGGGAGCTGTTTTTT	CASSYSNLAGELFF
TRBD1	TRBV30	TRBJ2-3	NA	TGTGCCTGGAGGGCCGGGACAGGGGGATTCACAGATACGCAGTATTTT	CAWRAGTGGFTDTQYF
NA	TRBV18	TRBJ2-7	NA	TGTGCCAGCTCACCGACGGTCGGGAGCGGCTACGAGCAGTACTTC	CASSPTVGSGYEQYF
NA	TRBV7-6	TRBJ2-7	many	TGTGCCAGCAGCTTAGTAGGAGGGGGAGATCACTACGAGCAGTACTTC	CASSLVGGGDHYEQYF
TRBD2	TRBV5-1	TRBJ2-1	many	TGCGCCAGCAGCCCGGGGCAAAAAACCCCTAGCGGCCCCTACAATGAGCAGTTCTTC	CASSPGQKTPSGPYNEQFF
TRBD2	TRBV20-1	TRBJ2-1	many	TGCAGTGCTAGGACTAGCGGGGGACCCAATGAGCAGTTCTTC	CSARTSGGPNEQFF
TRBD1	TRBV20-1	TRBJ1-6	few	TGCAGTGCTAGGAGGGTTCAATGGGGGACAGGGTCACCCCTCCACTTT	CSARRVQWGTGSPLHF
NA	TRBV2	TRBJ1-2	NA	TGTGCCAGCAGTGACATGGGGCTCTATGGCTACACCTTC	CASSDMGLYGYTF
TRBD2	TRBV7-8	TRBJ2-1	NA	TGTGCCAGCAAACGCTTGGGCGGGAGACTGAATGAGCAGTTCTTC	CASKRLGGRLNEQFF
TRBD2	TRBV11-2	TRBJ2-5	few	TGTGCCAGCAGCTTAGGTGGGACTAGCGGGGGGGTCCAAGAGACCCAGTACTTC	CASSLGGTSGGVQETQYF
TRBD2	TRBV5-1	TRBJ2-1	many	TGCGCCAGCAGCTCACTAGCGGATTTCACCTACAATGAGCAGTTCTTC	CASSSLADFTYNEQFF
TRBD1	TRBV29-1	TRBJ2-1	many	TGCAGCGTCTTTCTTGAGGGACAGGGGACCCCCATCTCCTACAATGAGCAGTTCTTC	CSVFLEGQGTPISYNEQFF
TRBD2	TRBV4-2	TRBJ2-7	NA	TGTGCCAGCAGCCAAAAGACTAGCGGGACCCACGAGCAGTACTTC	CASSQKTSGTHEQYF